What follows are 10 T cell receptor beta chains derived from one specimen sequenced in a study of technical replicates of blood from several donors (dated by TCRdb to 2017 to 2019). Receptor libraries were prepared by the immunoSEQ multiplex PCR assay. Here the immuneACCESS table is served through TCRdb, limited to in-frame sequences with V and J called. Missing clones are a known gap in these copies; in checked studies unresolved V genes cover under half, and the rest lacks a known reason. Within this sample are about 82,000 clones, with over 75% of them counted one time only. About 0.4% of the sample goes to the ten largest clones. What was sequenced was T cells isolated from PBMCs. These receptors came from a human donor in good health.

As regards this clone: Other DNA sequences of this sample code for an identical CDR3. The chain recombines TRBV7-3 with TRBJ2-2, with TRBD2 identical over 13 bases. Germline trimming cut 5 bases from V and 6 bases from J; bases unmatched to any gene: 6. The CDR3 extends over 16 amino acids. Germline CDR1 is SGHTA and CDR2 is FQGTGA. The CDR3 is CASSLGLAGASGELFF. CDR3 DNA: TGTGCCAGCAGCCTCGGACTAGCGGGAGCGTCCGGGGAGCTGTTTTTT.

The chain couples TRBV4-1 to TRBJ1-4; possible D gene TRBD1, 5 bases. With 2 bases removed from V and 10 bases from J, the gap between germline ends came to 20 bases. Germline CDR1 MGHRA, CDR2 YSYEKL. This CDR3 contains 16 residues. This CDR3 reads CASSQTRGTNGLKLFF. CDR3 nucleotides: TGCGCCAGCAGCCAAACCCGCGGGACTAATGGCCTAAAACTGTTTTTT.

This chain uses TRBV19 with TRBJ2-3; maybe TRBD1 (5 bases). The germline V gene encodes CDR1 LNHDA and CDR2 SQIVND (reference sequence). Trimming pared 4 bases from V and 1 base from J, leaving 9 bases between. This CDR3 comprises 14 residues. CDR3 sequence (DNA): TGTGCCAGTAGTACCGGCAGGGGCACAGATACGCAGTATTTT. It translates to CASSTGRGTDTQYF.

This clone was seen more than once but under ten times. V gene TRBV4-2 combines with J gene TRBJ2-1; D possibly corresponds to TRBD1 (5 bases). V lost 0 bases and J lost 2, with 11 bases in between. The V gene's germline CDR1 is LGHNA and CDR2 YNFKEQ. CDR3 length: 16 amino acids. The CDR3 nucleotides are TGTGCCAGCAGCCAAGAAGAGTACAGGACCTACAATGAGCAGTTCTTC. Its protein is CASSQEEYRTYNEQFF.

V is TRBV29-1 and J is TRBJ2-1; D is ambiguous. The ends were cut back, 2 bases at V and 6 bases at J, with 8 bases in the middle. Germline assignment: CDR1 SQVTM and CDR2 ANQGSEA. The CDR3 sequence is 12 residues long. This CDR3 is CSVEIWANEQFF. The CDR3 DNA reads as TGCAGCGTTGAAATCTGGGCCAATGAGCAGTTCTTC.

The chain uses TRBV29-1 and TRBJ1-5, with 8 positions matching TRBD1. After removal of 6 bases from V and 3 bases from J, the junction contained 10 bases not matched to a gene. Looked up from germline, CDR1 is SQVTM and CDR2 is ANQGSEA. This CDR3 region has 15 residues. CDR3 coding DNA: TGCAGCGTCCTTTTACAGGGGGGAAACAATCAGCCCCAGCATTTT. Its protein product is CSVLLQGGNNQPQHF.

V usage is TRBV25-1 and J usage is TRBJ1-4; D unclear. Between the trimmed V and J ends, which lost 4 bases and 7 bases, there was a span of 13 bases. The germline CDR1 and CDR2 sequences are MGHDK and SYGVNS. This CDR3 comprises 14 residues. The CDR3 DNA reads TGTGCCAGCAGTGGACGAGACTATTCTGAAAAACTGTTTTTT. It is translated as CASSGRDYSEKLFF.

The V gene is TRBV20-1, the J gene TRBJ2-7; D may be TRBD2 (5 bases). Germline values: CDR1 DFQATT, CDR2 SNEGSKA (reference sequence). The V gene lost 0 bases and the J gene lost 6 bases, with 6 bases spanning the gap. CDR3 length: 11 residues. CDR3: CSARDEGEQYF. CDR3 DNA sequence: TGCAGTGCTAGAGATGAGGGCGAGCAGTACTTC.

This clone was seen more than once but under ten times. V is TRBV4-1 and J is TRBJ1-5, with 8 nucleotides matching TRBD1. V trimming: 0 bases; J trimming: 2 bases; junction bases outside the gene matches: 6. Per the germline V gene, CDR1 is MGHRA and CDR2 is YSYEKL. This CDR3 comprises 17 residues. The CDR3 loop is CASSQDGATGGNQPQHF. Here the CDR3 DNA reads TGCGCCAGCAGCCAAGATGGGGCGACAGGGGGCAATCAGCCCCAGCATTTT.

The genes are TRBV9 and TRBJ2-1; the D gene is possibly TRBD2 (5 bases). Trimming removed 2 bases at V and 0 bases at J, with 9 bases between. The CDR3 has 15 amino acids. Germline lookup yields CDR1 SGDLS and CDR2 YYNGEE. CDR3 DNA: TGTGCCAGCAGCGTTAGTGGGAGCTCCTACAATGAGCAGTTCTTC. It is translated as CASSVSGSSYNEQFF.